The T cell receptor (beta chain) under discussion was sequenced for a study of T cells in tumors after PD-1 blockade. The overall study: Excluded were patients with checkpoint blockade, immunosuppressants, or radiotherapy or other anti-cancer therapy within 4 weeks. Daily vismodegib 150 mg continued in a subset of anti-PD-1-treated patients. Each patient got pembrolizumab 200 mg every 3 weeks or cemiplimab 350 mg every 2 weeks. Study-level points and caveats: Some novel exhausted tumor clones appeared in pre-treatment blood, suggesting peripheral recruitment.

Comment on this clone: Its specificity is not known.

Assay: immunoSEQ multiplex PCR; the TCRdb copy retains only in-frame clones and omits some. The repertoire holds about 20,000 clones, with around 80% as singletons. The CDR3 totals 19 residues. After removal of 0 bases from V and 2 bases from J, the junction contained 13 bases not matched to a gene. Germline assignment: CDR1 LGHNA and CDR2 YNFKEQ. The input for sequencing was PBMCs, taken before anti-PD-1 treatment. This chain joins TRBV4-2 and TRBJ2-3; 8 bases line up with TRBD2. This receptor was identified in a human donor with basal cell carcinoma. For the CDR3, the DNA is TGTGCCAGCAGCCAAGATTACGTGGCAGCGGGGGCCATCACAGATACGCAGTATTTT. As protein: CASSQDYVAAGAITDTQYF.